This is a list of T cell receptor beta chains from one sample in a study of CD8+CD57+ T cells in acquired aplastic anemia. MiXCR, run by TCRdb on the reads, gives a single entry per CDR3 protein. The sample includes fewer than 200,000 distinct CDR3 sequences, around 45% of them seen just once. The sample consisted of sorted CD4+, CD8+, or CD8+CD57+ T cells (not recorded which) from PBMCs. These receptors came from a human donor in good health. Each CDR3 is given with its conserved first and last residue. D genes are given only for firm matches. Clone size is given for some rows only: seen once, a few or many times, or a class if the clone is expanded.

clone size	V gene	J gene	D gene	CDR3 protein	CDR3 DNA
.	TRBV20-1	TRBJ2-1	.	CSARPPRSSYNEQFF	TGCAGTGCTCGCCCACCTCGTAGCTCCTACAATGAGCAGTTCTTC
.	TRBV7-2	TRBJ1-1	.	CASSLFVTEAFF	TGTGCCAGCAGCTTGTTTGTCACTGAAGCTTTCTTT
.	TRBV2	TRBJ2-7	.	CASSGGGGYEQYF	TGTGCCAGCAGTGGTGGCGGCGGATACGAGCAGTACTTC
.	TRBV15	TRBJ2-5	.	CATSTRAKETQYF	TGTGCCACCAGCACCAGGGCGAAAGAGACCCAGTACTTC
.	TRBV10-2	TRBJ1-1	.	CASTGGGEPGHNTEAFF	TGCGCCAGCACCGGAGGGGGAGAACCGGGACACAACACTGAAGCTTTCTTT
many	TRBV20-1	TRBJ2-7	.	CSARDPSTYEQYF	TGCAGTGCTAGAGACCCCAGTACCTACGAGCAGTACTTC
once	TRBV20-1	TRBJ2-7	TRBD2	CSATSGSIYEQYF	TGCAGTGCTACTAGCGGGAGTATCTACGAGCAGTACTTC
few	TRBV7-9	TRBJ2-3	.	CASTQSTDTQYF	TGTGCCAGCACGCAGAGCACAGATACGCAGTATTTT
few	TRBV2	TRBJ1-2	.	CASSEDSSRLGYTF	TGTGCCAGCAGTGAGGACAGCTCCCGGTTGGGCTACACCTTC
.	TRBV29-1	TRBJ2-6	TRBD1	CSVGRGTGPSGASVLTF	TGCAGCGTTGGGCGCGGGACAGGTCCCTCTGGGGCCAGCGTCCTGACTTTC
.	TRBV7-2	TRBJ2-4	.	CASNLSKRRQYF	TGTGCCAGCAACTTATCAAAGCGACGCCAGTACTTC
.	TRBV6-2/TRBV6-3	TRBJ1-1	TRBD1	CASSYSGQGRVLNTEALF	TGTGCCAGCAGTTATTCTGGACAGGGTAGGGTCTTGAACACTGAAGCTCTCTTT
many	TRBV12-3/TRBV12-4	TRBJ1-6	.	CASSLASGSPLHF	TGTGCCAGCAGTTTAGCGAGCGGTTCACCCCTCCACTTT
many	TRBV19	TRBJ2-3	TRBD2	CASGLAGGLSDTQYF	TGTGCCAGCGGACTAGCGGGGGGGCTCTCAGATACGCAGTATTTT
.	TRBV24-1	TRBJ1-1	TRBD1	CATSDFTGQGSFF	TGTGCCACCAGTGATTTCACCGGACAGGGCTCTTTCTTT
many	TRBV5-1	TRBJ1-4	.	CASTGGQANEKLFF	TGCGCCAGCACGGGGGGGCAGGCTAATGAAAAACTGTTTTTT
.	TRBV27	TRBJ1-4	.	CASRKALGTHEKLFF	TGTGCCAGCAGAAAGGCCTTGGGGACTCATGAAAAACTGTTTTTT
.	TRBV19	TRBJ1-1	.	CASSSRPYAEAFF	TGTGCCAGTAGTAGTCGGCCCTACGCTGAAGCTTTCTTT
.	TRBV2	TRBJ1-1	.	CASSAQGLMTEAFF	TGTGCCAGCAGCGCACAGGGTCTGATGACTGAAGCTTTCTTT
many	TRBV19	TRBJ1-5	.	CASSVQGGNQPQHF	TGTGCCAGTAGTGTACAGGGCGGGAATCAGCCCCAGCATTTT
few	TRBV2	TRBJ1-6	.	CASRDTLSPLHF	TGTGCCAGCAGGGACACCCTTTCACCCCTCCACTTT
.	TRBV10-2	TRBJ1-1	.	CASSEGAFF	TGCGCCAGCAGTGAGGGGGCTTTCTTT
many	TRBV19	TRBJ1-1	.	CASSMGRGNPEAFF	TGTGCCAGTAGTATGGGGCGGGGGAATCCTGAAGCTTTCTTT
.	TRBV7-9	TRBJ2-2	TRBD2	CASSVGGRELFF	TGTGCCAGCAGCGTGGGAGGGAGGGAGCTGTTTTTT
few	TRBV25-1	TRBJ2-3	.	CASSQGGGKRADTQYF	TGTGCCAGCAGCCAAGGGGGGGGGAAGAGGGCAGATACGCAGTATTTT
.	TRBV20-1	TRBJ2-5	.	CSARDGTLPGETQYF	TGCAGTGCTAGAGACGGGACCCTACCGGGGGAAACCCAGTACTTC
many	TRBV2	TRBJ1-1	.	CASSSVGGSRAFF	TGTGCCAGCAGCTCCGTGGGTGGGTCCCGAGCTTTCTTT
.	TRBV19	TRBJ1-2	.	CASTPGAPNYGYTF	TGTGCCAGTACCCCGGGTGCACCTAACTATGGCTACACCTTC
many	TRBV7-2	TRBJ2-3	TRBD1	CASSLAPDRSNTQYF	TGTGCCAGCAGCTTAGCTCCGGACAGGTCTAATACGCAGTATTTT
.	TRBV19	TRBJ1-2	.	CASCSRGSALGYTF	TGTGCCAGTTGTAGTCGGGGATCAGCCCTTGGCTACACCTTC
.	TRBV11-1	TRBJ1-1	TRBD1	CASSPGTGGRNTEAFF	TGTGCCAGCAGCCCCGGGACAGGGGGCAGGAACACTGAAGCTTTCTTT
many	TRBV5-1	TRBJ2-2	TRBD1	CASSLGQGPTLTGELFF	TGCGCCAGCAGCCTAGGACAGGGGCCTACACTCACCGGGGAGCTGTTTTTT
.	TRBV19	TRBJ1-1	.	CASSIHRNTEAFF	TGTGCCAGTAGTATACACAGGAACACTGAAGCTTTCTTT
many	TRBV20-1	TRBJ1-6	TRBD1	CSAREGAGHSNSPLHF	TGCAGTGCTCGCGAGGGGGCGGGACACTCAAATTCACCCCTCCACTTT
few	TRBV15	TRBJ2-7	TRBD2	CATSRDEVAGVGQYF	TGTGCCACCAGCAGAGATGAAGTAGCGGGAGTAGGGCAGTACTTC
few	TRBV6-4	TRBJ2-3	TRBD1	CASSTGTGGADTQYF	TGTGCCAGCAGTACCGGGACAGGGGGCGCAGATACGCAGTATTTT
once	TRBV29-1	TRBJ1-1	.	CSVEARLPRVPEAFF	TGCAGCGTTGAGGCCCGGTTGCCTCGGGTCCCTGAAGCTTTCTTT
.	TRBV7-9	TRBJ2-1	.	CAWGRGANNEQFF	TGTGCCTGGGGCCGGGGGGCTAACAATGAGCAGTTCTTC